This T cell receptor beta chain was retrieved from a study of OX40 agonist ivuxolimab in advanced cancers. Study-level findings and limits: Expanded peripheral T cell antigen specificity was not determined. Low normalized T-cell clonal expansion was additionally recorded for some nonresponders.

CDR1 and CDR2 from the germline V gene are SGHRS and YFSETQ. CDR3 size: 14 residues. Clones were sequenced by immunoSEQ multiplex PCR, and TCRdb holds only the in-frame ones, with some missing. The sample records tens of thousands of clones, 84% being singletons. As to this clone: The antigen remains undetermined. Mismatch with germline at one junction end may stem from a read error.

The sequence came from an adult with an advanced solid tumor such as melanoma, head and neck, liver or kidney cancer. The chain is built from TRBV5-1 and TRBJ2-4; TRBD1 aligns across 7 bases. Sequences were derived from CD4+ or CD8+ T cells sorted from blood, sampled in a trial of the OX40 agonist ivuxolimab. This chain's CDR3 is CASSPGTAQNIQYF. CDR3 bases: TGCGCCAGCAGCCCCGGGACAGCCCAAAACATTCAGTACTTC.